The present entry profiles one T cell receptor beta chain with its context. No antigen is known for it. The record has no base qualities; no much larger clone is one base away. The CDR3 regions of human TCRbeta chains were analyzed by immunosequencing. The source study handled its data this way. Repertoire TCRs were checked for matches against a reference library of SARS-CoV-2-specific TCRs that had been generated using the MIRA antigen-specificity platform. Breadth was defined as the fraction of unique TCRs that were SARS-CoV-2-associated. Depth was defined as the fraction of total T cells that were SARS-CoV-2-associated. Using the MIRA data, every spike-specific TCR was mapped to the spike region that the TCR reacted to and assigned to either a CD4 or a CD8 class. Log10-transformed breadth and depth values were compared by one-way ANOVA with Sidak's multiple comparisons tests. The immuneACCESS repertoire file appears here via TCRdb, limited to in-frame rearrangements. These files lack a portion of the clones; in checked studies, under half of the deficit traces to unresolved V genes, and the cause of the others is not known. V, J and clone size reflect that table, while D and trimming were determined from the DNA. Here the sample has about 150,000 clones; about 92% occur a single time. The ten largest clones add up to over 15% of the sample.

These data are taken from a study of T cell responses to AZD1222 COVID-19 vaccine (dated by TCRdb to the early 2020s). With respect to the entire study: Because spike-specific TCR depth and breadth did not differ between the two schedules, AZD1222 recipients who got a second dose at roughly 4 weeks were pooled with those who got a second dose at roughly 12 weeks. Trial participants were enrolled into age subgroups of 18-55, 56-69 and 70-plus years, which contained about 150, 27 and 61 TCR-sequenced participants, respectively. TCR sequencing was performed for roughly 250 trial participants, of whom about 210 were given two doses of AZD1222 and around 25 were given two doses of MenACWY control vaccine.

Including cysteine and phenylalanine, the CDR3 has 15 amino acids. Just the 45-base CDR3 DNA is kept, in frame starting at base 1. CDR1 MNHEY and CDR2 SVGAGI were looked up in the germline V gene. Unmatched junction bases come to 5, with V trimmed by 5 bases and J by 6 bases. What this sample's time point label stands for: baseline before first vaccination. Vaccinee samples came from UK trials COV001 and COV002, including a single-blind randomized controlled phase 2/3 trial of AZD1222 (ChAdOx1 nCoV-19) in healthy adults. Trial participant PBMC samples were collected at day 0 and day 28 after the second dose for TCRbeta chain sequencing. Summary of the overall study and its limitations: In the small 56-69-year group, the increase in depth fell short of significance, most likely because of low power. Because no day 14 peak-response samples were available, repertoires were characterized only after the peak T cell response. Vaccine-associated CD4 TCRs spanned the whole spike protein, with dominant responses in regions 160-218 and 743-854. A significant rise in spike-specific TCR breadth and depth was observed after two AZD1222 doses relative to day 0 and relative to MenACWY recipients. Nearly half of unique spike-specific TCRs reportedly recognized epitopes outside regions mutated in the B.1.351 and B.1.1.7 variants. Conclusions about previously exposed vaccinees are limited, since just 5 or 6 AZD1222 recipients were seropositive for SARS-CoV-2 at baseline. Participants were mostly white British, with more females than males. The authors suggested clonal diversity may have been underestimated.

The chain is encoded by TRBV6-5 joined to TRBJ1-6, with TRBD1 matching 9 junction bases. This clonotype was obtained from an adult in good health. The starting material was peripheral blood, obtained on day 0 of AZD1222 vaccination. At the DNA level, the sequence is TGTGCCAGCAGTAGGGACAGGGAGGGTAATTCACCCCTCCACTTT. It codes for CASSRDREGNSPLHF.